A single sample is the source of the 15 T cell receptor beta chains below, sequenced in a study of T cell changes during pregnancy in multiple sclerosis. TCRdb's copy holds only in-frame clones and misses some; the assay was immunoSEQ multiplex PCR. The table has tens of thousands of clones, over 80% seen once; the top ten hold approximately 0.45%. Sequencing used CD4+ T cells from peripheral blood mononuclear cells, obtained in the second trimester of pregnancy. Receptor source: a female donor with multiple sclerosis, enrolled in a pregnancy study.

This clone has a single count. The chain uses TRBV14 and TRBJ2-3; 7 bases line up with TRBD1. The germline CDR1 and CDR2 sequences are SGHDN and FVKESK. J gave up 2 bases and V 2 bases, and 4 bases lay outside the gene matches. CDR3 length: 15 amino acids. The CDR3: CASSQMDRPTDTQYF. CDR3 bases: TGTGCCAGCAGCCAAATGGACAGGCCCACAGATACGCAGTATTTT.

The J gene is TRBJ2-3, the V gene TRBV19, with TRBD1 matching 7 bases. The J segment lost 2 bases and the V segment lost 8 bases, leaving 10 bases of the junction unmatched. The CDR3 totals 15 residues. CDR1 and CDR2 from the germline V gene are LNHDA and SQIVND (reference sequence). Written as DNA, the CDR3 is TGTGCCAGTCGGAAAGGTCAGGGGGTCACAGATACGCAGTATTTT. It encodes CASRKGQGVTDTQYF.

The V call is TRBV7-8, the J call TRBJ2-7; TRBD2 might be the D (5 bases). CDR1 and CDR2 (germline): SGHVS, FQNEAQ. This CDR3 spans 13 amino acids. Deletions cut 4 bases from V and 3 bases from J, with 10 bases between. DNA of the CDR3: TGTGCCAGCAGCTCCGGTCGGGGCTACGAGCAGTACTTC. This sequence encodes CASSSGRGYEQYF.

The CDR3 loop reads CASSPDRGYMNEKLFF. CDR3 coding DNA: TGTGCCAGCAGCCCCGACAGGGGGTACATGAATGAAAAACTGTTTTTT. The chain links TRBV5-8 to TRBJ1-4; TRBD1 aligns across 9 bases. The CDR3 has 16 amino acids. Germline assignment: CDR1 SGHTS and CDR2 YDEGEE. The V gene end was trimmed by 4 bases and the J gene end by 5 bases; junction bases not matched to a gene: 9.

V usage is TRBV2 and J usage is TRBJ1-2; D remains ambiguous. V lost 4 bases and J lost 12, with 18 bases in between. This CDR3 has 13 residues. CDR1 is SNHLY and CDR2 is FYNNEI in the germline V gene. The CDR3: CASSVGPLRGNTF. CDR3 DNA: TGTGCCAGCAGTGTGGGCCCTCTCCGGGGTAACACCTTC.

The chain is built from TRBV28 and TRBJ2-3; TRBD1 matches at 7 bases. CDR1 is MDHEN, CDR2 SYDVKM, per germline. This CDR3 spans 15 amino acids. The trim removed 5 bases at V and 5 bases at J, leaving 10 bases unmatched. CDR3 in amino acids: CASSLAGQAEDTQYF. The CDR3 DNA follows: TGTGCCAGCAGTCTCGCTGGACAGGCTGAAGATACGCAGTATTTT.

The chain recombines TRBV5-1 with TRBJ2-7; maybe TRBD2 (6 bases). Trimming took 4 bases from V and 3 from J, leaving 8 bases between them. Germline loops: CDR1 SGHRS, CDR2 YFSETQ. The CDR3 totals 12 residues. CDR3 sequence: CASSRGNYEQYF. DNA of the CDR3: TGCGCCAGCAGCCGCGGGAACTACGAGCAGTACTTC.

This sequence joins TRBV10-1 and TRBJ2-7, with a possible D match to TRBD1 (5 bases). The CDR3 loop spans 12 amino acids. Germline CDR1 is WNHNN and CDR2 is SYGVQD (reference sequence). The ends were cut back, 6 bases at V and 3 bases at J, with 9 bases in the middle. This chain's CDR3 is CASRTTGYEQYF. The CDR3 nucleotides are TGCGCCAGCAGAACAACAGGCTACGAGCAGTACTTC.

The chain has TRBV4-1 and TRBJ2-7; maybe TRBD1 (5 bases). V lost 5 bases, J lost 5 bases, and 16 bases lay in between. This CDR3 has 14 residues. Per germline, CDR1 MGHRA and CDR2 YSYEKL. For the CDR3, the DNA is TGCGCCAGCAGCGTCGTAACTCGCAGGGACGAGCAGTACTTC. It codes for CASSVVTRRDEQYF.

This clone was found once. The CDR3 DNA sequence: TGTGCCAGCAGCAAACTGAGTTTGAAAGGACTCCTTCGGGGCACAGATACGCAGTATTTT. As protein: CASSKLSLKGLLRGTDTQYF. The chain carries TRBV21-1 and TRBJ2-3; no check of the table's D call, TRBD2, against the DNA was made. TRBV21-1 is designated a pseudogene. The CDR3 covers 20 residues.

The rearrangement uses TRBV11-3 and TRBJ2-5; D perhaps matches TRBD2 (6 bases). CDR1 SGHNT and CDR2 YENEEA come from the germline V gene. The CDR3 is made up of 14 amino acids. V lost 5 bases to trimming and J lost 2 bases, with 12 bases between them. In DNA form, the CDR3 reads TGTGCCAGCAGCGTGGGACTTTCGCAAGAGACCCAGTACTTC. Protein product: CASSVGLSQETQYF.

The chain links TRBV25-1 to TRBJ2-7, with TRBD2 matching over 8 bases. The germline V gene encodes CDR1 MGHDK and CDR2 SYGVNS. V was pared by 8 bases and J by 4 bases, with 16 bases of the junction left unmatched. The CDR3 spans 16 residues. In DNA form, the CDR3 reads TGTGCCAGCTCGCCGGCGGGGGGCAGGCTGTGGTACGAGCAGTACTTC. It translates to CASSPAGGRLWYEQYF.

This clone was counted a single time. The V call is TRBV2, the J call TRBJ1-2; perhaps TRBD1 as D (5 bases). The CDR3 is 14 residues long. Trimming removed 6 bases at V and 5 bases at J, with 16 bases between. CDR1 is SNHLY and CDR2 is FYNNEI in the germline V gene. The CDR3 is CASRADIAEYGYTF. The CDR3 DNA follows: TGTGCCAGCAGGGCGGACATTGCGGAATATGGCTACACCTTC.

In this sample, this clone turned up once. This sequence joins TRBV25-1 and TRBJ2-5; D perhaps matches TRBD2 (5 bases). The germline V gene has CDR1 MGHDK and CDR2 SYGVNS. Trimming took 5 bases from V and 0 from J, leaving 10 bases between them. The CDR3 is 14 residues long. The CDR3 sequence: CASSPDWNQETQYF. CDR3 bases: TGTGCCAGCAGTCCGGACTGGAACCAAGAGACCCAGTACTTC.

This sequence joins TRBV5-6 and TRBJ1-6, with D uncertain. V was clipped by 7 bases and J by 7 bases, with 15 bases between them. The V gene's germline CDR1 is SGHDT and CDR2 YYEEEE. CDR3 size: 14 residues. The CDR3, as DNA: TGTGCCAGCGCCCCCCTTGGGGAGAATTCACCCCTCCACTTT. It yields the protein CASAPLGENSPLHF.